A single sample gave rise to the 11 T cell receptor beta chains below, sequenced in a study of cytotoxic CD8 clonotypes in ibrutinib-treated CLL. TCRdb keeps only in-frame clones here, not all; method: immunoSEQ multiplex PCR. The table records about 310,000 clones, around four fifths of them present only once. The sample in question was PBMCs, obtained before ibrutinib treatment. The receptors come from a human donor with chronic lymphocytic leukemia.

The chain recombines TRBV6-1 with TRBJ2-4; TRBD1 matches 8 bases. In germline, CDR1 is MNHNS, CDR2 SASEGT. Germline trimming cut 10 bases from V and 3 bases from J; bases unmatched to any gene: 5. CDR3 length: 13 amino acids. The CDR3 protein is CAIEDRDKNIQYF. As DNA, the CDR3 is TGTGCCATCGAGGACAGGGACAAAAACATTCAGTACTTC.

The chain carries TRBV5-1 and TRBJ2-7; no clear D. Germline V gene lookup returns CDR1 SGHRS and CDR2 YFSETQ. The CDR3 length is 13 residues. Trimming removed 2 bases at V and 2 bases at J, with 8 bases between. The CDR3 sequence is CASSLTQTYEQYF. For the CDR3, the DNA is TGCGCCAGCAGCTTAACCCAGACCTACGAGCAGTACTTC.

This chain joins TRBV6-6 and TRBJ2-7; D is perhaps TRBD1 or TRBD2 (5 bases each). The CDR3 covers 15 residues. V was trimmed by 0 bases and J by 3 bases, leaving 12 bases between them. The germline V gene encodes CDR1 MNHNY and CDR2 SVGAGI (reference sequence). The CDR3 bases are TGTGCCAGCAGTTACTCGAGAGGGCAGGGCTACGAGCAGTACTTC. Its protein is CASSYSRGQGYEQYF.

The genes are TRBV4-2 and TRBJ2-1; D might be TRBD1 (5 bases). Germline lookup yields CDR1 LGHNA and CDR2 YNFKEQ. Trimming took 0 bases from V and 0 from J, leaving 9 bases between them. This CDR3 region has 16 residues. CDR3 sequence reads: CASSQEGQRSYNEQFF. The CDR3 DNA sequence: TGTGCCAGCAGCCAAGAGGGGCAGCGCTCCTACAATGAGCAGTTCTTC.

The rearrangement joins TRBV4-3 to TRBJ2-7, with TRBD2 matching over 7 bases. With V trimmed by 0 bases and J by 3 bases, 5 bases remained unmatched. This CDR3 is 15 amino acids long. Germline V gene sequence: CDR1 LGHNA, CDR2 YSLEER. CDR3 residues: CASSQDSRGSYEQYF. DNA of the CDR3: TGCGCCAGCAGCCAAGATTCGCGCGGGAGCTACGAGCAGTACTTC.

The chain employs TRBV6-5 and TRBJ2-7, with D perhaps matching TRBD1 or TRBD2 (5 bases each). Germline loops: CDR1 MNHEY, CDR2 SVGAGI. V gave up 0 bases and J gave up 2 bases, with 14 bases separating them. This CDR3 spans 16 amino acids. The CDR3, as DNA: TGTGCCAGCAGTTACTCGATTGGGGGTATAACCTACGAGCAGTACTTC. It yields the protein CASSYSIGGITYEQYF.

The chain uses TRBV7-6 and TRBJ2-1; D is uncertain. The CDR3 runs 15 residues. V was clipped by 2 bases and J by 0 bases, with 8 bases between them. CDR1 is SGHVS and CDR2 is FNYEAQ in the germline V gene. Here the CDR3 reads CASSLMMSSYNEQFF. The CDR3 nucleotides read TGTGCCAGCAGCTTAATGATGAGCTCCTACAATGAGCAGTTCTTC.

This chain uses TRBV2 with TRBJ2-1, with a weak D call TRBD1 (5 bases). There are 14 residues in the CDR3. Germline CDR1 SNHLY, CDR2 FYNNEI. Trimming left V 6 bases short and J 0 bases short, with 9 bases between. The chain's CDR3 is CASRRGSSYNEQFF. Here the CDR3 DNA reads TGTGCCAGCAGAAGGGGCAGCTCCTACAATGAGCAGTTCTTC.

This clone came up a few times. This rearrangement joins TRBV30 to TRBJ2-5, with no clear D. Germline CDR1 GTSNPN, CDR2 SVGIG (reference sequence). This CDR3 is 12 amino acids long. Trimming left V 4 bases short and J 2 bases short, with 8 bases between. The CDR3 loop is CAWIEEQETQYF. The CDR3 DNA reads as TGTGCCTGGATCGAGGAACAAGAGACCCAGTACTTC.

The chain couples TRBV7-9 to TRBJ2-7; D is perhaps TRBD2 (5 bases). Germline V CDR1 and CDR2: SEHNR, FQNEAQ (reference sequence). The V end was cut by 4 bases, the J end by 2 bases, with 9 bases between. This CDR3 region has 13 residues. DNA of the CDR3: TGTGCCAGCAGCTGGACCGGGACCTACGAGCAGTACTTC. Protein sequence: CASSWTGTYEQYF. The full variable domain, its missing parts supplied by reference TRBV7-9 and TRBJ2-7, is DTGVSQNPRHKITKRGQNVTFRCDPISEHNRLYWYRQTLGQGPEFLTYFQNEAQLEKSRLLSDRFSAERPKGSFSTLEIQRTEQGDSAMYLCASSWTGTYEQYFGPGTRLTVT.

This chain joins TRBV5-1 and TRBJ1-2; TRBD1 matches at 11 bases. Trimming cost V 2 bases and J 0 bases; bases outside gene matches: 15. Germline V gene sequence: CDR1 SGHRS, CDR2 YFSETQ. The CDR3 runs 20 residues. The CDR3 nucleotides are TGCGCCAGCAGCTTCTCCGCCTCCGGGACAGGGGGAACGGCTAACTATGGCTACACCTTC. This gives the protein CASSFSASGTGGTANYGYTF.